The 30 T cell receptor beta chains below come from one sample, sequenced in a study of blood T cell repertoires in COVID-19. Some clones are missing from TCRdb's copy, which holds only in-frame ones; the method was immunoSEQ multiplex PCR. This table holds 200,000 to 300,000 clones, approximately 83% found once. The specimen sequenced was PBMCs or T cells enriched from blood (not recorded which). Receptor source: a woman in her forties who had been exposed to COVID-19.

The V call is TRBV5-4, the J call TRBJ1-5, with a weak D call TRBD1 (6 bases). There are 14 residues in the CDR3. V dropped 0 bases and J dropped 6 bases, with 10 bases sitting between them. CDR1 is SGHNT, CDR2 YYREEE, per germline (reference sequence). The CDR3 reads CASSLAGDGQPQHF. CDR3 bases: TGTGCCAGCAGCTTGGCAGGGGATGGTCAGCCCCAGCATTTT.

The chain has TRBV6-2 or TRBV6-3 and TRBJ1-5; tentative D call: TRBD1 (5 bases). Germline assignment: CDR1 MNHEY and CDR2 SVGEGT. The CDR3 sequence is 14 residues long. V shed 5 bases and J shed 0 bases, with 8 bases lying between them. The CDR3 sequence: CASSAGGSNQPQHF. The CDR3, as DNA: TGTGCCAGCAGTGCCGGGGGTAGCAATCAGCCCCAGCATTTT.

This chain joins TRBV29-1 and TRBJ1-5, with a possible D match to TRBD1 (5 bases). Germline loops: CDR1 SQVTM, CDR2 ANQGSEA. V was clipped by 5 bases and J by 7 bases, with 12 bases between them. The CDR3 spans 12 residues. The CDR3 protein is CSVRYQGQPQHF. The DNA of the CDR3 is TGCAGCGTTAGGTATCAGGGCCAGCCCCAGCATTTT.

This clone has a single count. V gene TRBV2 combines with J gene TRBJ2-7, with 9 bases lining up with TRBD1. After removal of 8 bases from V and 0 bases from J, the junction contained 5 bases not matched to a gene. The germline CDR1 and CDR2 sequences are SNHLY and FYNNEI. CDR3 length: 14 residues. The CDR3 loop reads CASDGQGLSYEQYF. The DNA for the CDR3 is TGTGCCAGCGATGGACAGGGGCTCTCCTACGAGCAGTACTTC.

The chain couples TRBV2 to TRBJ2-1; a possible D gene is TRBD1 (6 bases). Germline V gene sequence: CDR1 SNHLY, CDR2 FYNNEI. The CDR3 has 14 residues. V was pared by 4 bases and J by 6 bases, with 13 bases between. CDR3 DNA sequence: TGTGCCAGCAGTGTTGCGCTAGGGGGCAATGAGCAGTTCTTC. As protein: CASSVALGGNEQFF.

The CDR3 spells CASSLGGGRLEKLFF. DNA for the CDR3: TGTGCCAGCAGCTTAGGCGGGGGGCGCCTTGAAAAACTGTTTTTT. This sequence joins TRBV7-6 and TRBJ1-4; possible D gene TRBD1, 6 bases. V gave up 1 base and J gave up 7 bases, with 13 bases separating them. The CDR3 is 15 residues long. Germline CDR1 reads SGHVS; CDR2 reads FNYEAQ. The full variable domain, with the rest looked up from reference TRBV7-6 and TRBJ1-4, is GAGVSQSPRYKVTKRGQDVALRCDPISGHVSLYWYRQALGQGPEFLTYFNYEAQQDKSGLPNDRFSAERPEGSISTLTIQRTEQRDSAMYRCASSLGGGRLEKLFFGSGTQLSVL.

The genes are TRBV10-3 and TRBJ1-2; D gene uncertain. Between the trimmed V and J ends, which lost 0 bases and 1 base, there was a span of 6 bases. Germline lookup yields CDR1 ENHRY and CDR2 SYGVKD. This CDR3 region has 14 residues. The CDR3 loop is CAISESNINYGYTF. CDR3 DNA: TGTGCCATCAGTGAGTCGAACATTAACTATGGCTACACCTTC.

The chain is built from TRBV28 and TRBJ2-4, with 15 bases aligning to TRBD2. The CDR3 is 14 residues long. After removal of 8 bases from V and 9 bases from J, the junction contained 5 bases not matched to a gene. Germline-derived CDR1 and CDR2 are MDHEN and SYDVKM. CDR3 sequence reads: CASGTSGGTGIQYF. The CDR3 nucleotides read TGTGCCAGCGGGACTAGCGGGGGGACGGGCATTCAGTACTTC.

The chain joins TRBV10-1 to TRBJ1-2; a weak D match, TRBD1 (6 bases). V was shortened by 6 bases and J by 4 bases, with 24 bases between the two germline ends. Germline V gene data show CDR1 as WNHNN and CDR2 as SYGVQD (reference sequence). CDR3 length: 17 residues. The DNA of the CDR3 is TGCGCCAGCAGGGCCGATGAAACCAGGGGCCTATTCTATGGCTACACCTTC. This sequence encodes CASRADETRGLFYGYTF.

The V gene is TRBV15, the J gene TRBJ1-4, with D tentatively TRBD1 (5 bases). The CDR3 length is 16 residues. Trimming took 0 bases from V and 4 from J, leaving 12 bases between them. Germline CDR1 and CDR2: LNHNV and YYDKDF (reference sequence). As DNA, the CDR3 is TGTGCCACCAGCAGAGATATGCCGGGGGGTAATGAAAAACTGTTTTTT. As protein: CATSRDMPGGNEKLFF.

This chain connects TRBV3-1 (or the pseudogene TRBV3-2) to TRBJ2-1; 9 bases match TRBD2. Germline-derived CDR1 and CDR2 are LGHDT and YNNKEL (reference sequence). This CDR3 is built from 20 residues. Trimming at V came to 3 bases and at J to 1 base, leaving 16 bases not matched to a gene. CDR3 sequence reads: CASSHPPGGGAPRSYNEQFF. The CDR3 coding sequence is TGTGCCAGCAGCCACCCCCCCGGCGGGGGGGCCCCTCGATCCTACAATGAGCAGTTCTTC.

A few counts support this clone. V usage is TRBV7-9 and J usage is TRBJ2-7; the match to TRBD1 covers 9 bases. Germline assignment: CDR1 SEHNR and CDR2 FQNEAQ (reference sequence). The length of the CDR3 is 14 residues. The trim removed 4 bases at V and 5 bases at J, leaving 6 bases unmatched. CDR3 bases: TGTGCCAGCAGCTCGGACAGGGGACGCGACGAGCAGTACTTC. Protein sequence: CASSSDRGRDEQYF.

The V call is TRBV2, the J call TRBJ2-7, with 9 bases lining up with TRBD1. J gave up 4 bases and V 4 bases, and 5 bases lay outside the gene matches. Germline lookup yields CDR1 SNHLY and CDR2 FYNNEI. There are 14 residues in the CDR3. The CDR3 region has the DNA TGTGCCAGCAGTGTGGGACAGGGATCTTACGAGCAGTACTTC. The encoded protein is CASSVGQGSYEQYF.

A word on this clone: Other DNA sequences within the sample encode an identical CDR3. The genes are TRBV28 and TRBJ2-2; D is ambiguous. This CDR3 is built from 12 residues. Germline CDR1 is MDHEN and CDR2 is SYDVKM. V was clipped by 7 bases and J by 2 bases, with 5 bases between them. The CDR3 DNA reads TGTGCCAGCAACAGAAACACCGGGGAGCTGTTTTTT. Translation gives CASNRNTGELFF.

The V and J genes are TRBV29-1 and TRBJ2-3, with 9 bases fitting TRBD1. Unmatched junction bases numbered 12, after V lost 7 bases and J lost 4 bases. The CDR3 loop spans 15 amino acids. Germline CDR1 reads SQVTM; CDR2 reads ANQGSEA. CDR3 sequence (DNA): TGCAGCGGGGGGGGTGGGGACAGGGCCGCAGATACGCAGTATTTT. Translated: CSGGGGDRAADTQYF.

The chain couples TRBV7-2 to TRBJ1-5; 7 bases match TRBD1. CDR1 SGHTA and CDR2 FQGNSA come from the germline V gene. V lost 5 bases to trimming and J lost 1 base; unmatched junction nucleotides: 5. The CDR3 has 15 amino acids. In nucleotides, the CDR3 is TGTGCCAGCAGCCCATACAGGGGCAGCAATCAGCCCCAGCATTTT. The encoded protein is CASSPYRGSNQPQHF.

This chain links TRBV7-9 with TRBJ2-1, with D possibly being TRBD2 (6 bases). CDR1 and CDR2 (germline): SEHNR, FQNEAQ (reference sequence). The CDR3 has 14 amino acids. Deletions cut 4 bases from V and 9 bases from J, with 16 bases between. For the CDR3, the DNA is TGTGCCAGCAGCTGCTCGGCGGAGGGGTGTGAGCAGTTCTTC. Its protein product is CASSCSAEGCEQFF.

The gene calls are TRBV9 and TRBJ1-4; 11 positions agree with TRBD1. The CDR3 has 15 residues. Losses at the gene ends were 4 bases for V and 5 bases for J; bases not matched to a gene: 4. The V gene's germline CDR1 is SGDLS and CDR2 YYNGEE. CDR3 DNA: TGTGCCAGCAGCACACGGGACAGGGGGAATGAAAAACTGTTTTTT. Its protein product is CASSTRDRGNEKLFF.

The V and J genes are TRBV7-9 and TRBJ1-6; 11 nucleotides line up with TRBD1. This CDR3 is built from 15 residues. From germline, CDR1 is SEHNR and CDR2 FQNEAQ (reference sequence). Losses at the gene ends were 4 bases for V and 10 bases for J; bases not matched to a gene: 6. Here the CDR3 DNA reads TGTGCCAGCAGCTCGCGGACAGGGGGCGACTCACCCCTCCACTTT. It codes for CASSSRTGGDSPLHF.

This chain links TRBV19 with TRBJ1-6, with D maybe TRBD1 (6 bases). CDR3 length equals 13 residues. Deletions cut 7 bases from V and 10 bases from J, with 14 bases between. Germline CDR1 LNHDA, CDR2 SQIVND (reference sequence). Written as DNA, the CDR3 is TGTGCCAGTACCGAGACAGGAGGATCACCCCTCCACTTT. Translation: CASTETGGSPLHF. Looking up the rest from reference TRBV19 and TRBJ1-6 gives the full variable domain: DGGITQSPKYLFRKEGQNVTLSCEQNLNHDAMYWYRQDPGQGLRLIYYSQIVNDFQKGDIAEGYSVSREKKESFPLTVTSAQKNPTAFYLCASTETGGSPLHFGNGTRLTVT.

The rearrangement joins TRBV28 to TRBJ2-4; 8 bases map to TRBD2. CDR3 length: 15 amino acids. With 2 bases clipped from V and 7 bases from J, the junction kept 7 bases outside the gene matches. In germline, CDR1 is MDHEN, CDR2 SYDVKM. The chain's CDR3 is CASSLEYGGANIQYF. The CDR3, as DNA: TGTGCCAGCAGTTTAGAGTACGGGGGGGCGAACATTCAGTACTTC.

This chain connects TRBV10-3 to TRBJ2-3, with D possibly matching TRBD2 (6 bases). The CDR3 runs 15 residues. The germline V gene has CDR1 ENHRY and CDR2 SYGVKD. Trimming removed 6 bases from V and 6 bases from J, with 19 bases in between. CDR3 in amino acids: CAIRGGSEGPDTQYF. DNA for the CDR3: TGTGCCATCAGGGGGGGAAGTGAGGGGCCGGATACGCAGTATTTT.

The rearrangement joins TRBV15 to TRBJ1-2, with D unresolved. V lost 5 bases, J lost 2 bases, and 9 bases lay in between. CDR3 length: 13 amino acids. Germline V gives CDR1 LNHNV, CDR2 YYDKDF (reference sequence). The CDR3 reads CATSPDTNYGYTF. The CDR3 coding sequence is TGTGCCACCAGCCCTGACACCAACTATGGCTACACCTTC. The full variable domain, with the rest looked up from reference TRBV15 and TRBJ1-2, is DAMVIQNPRYQVTQFGKPVTLSCSQTLNHNVMYWYQQKSSQAPKLLFHYYDKDFNNEADTPDNFQSRRPNTSFCFLDIRSPGLGDTAMYLCATSPDTNYGYTFGSGTRLTVV.

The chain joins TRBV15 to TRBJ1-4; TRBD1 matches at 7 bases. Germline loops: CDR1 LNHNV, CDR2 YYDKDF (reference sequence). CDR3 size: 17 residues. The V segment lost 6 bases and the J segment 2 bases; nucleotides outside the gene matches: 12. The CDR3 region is CATRLQGIHPTNEKLFF. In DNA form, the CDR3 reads TGTGCCACCAGACTACAGGGGATTCACCCTACTAATGAAAAACTGTTTTTT.

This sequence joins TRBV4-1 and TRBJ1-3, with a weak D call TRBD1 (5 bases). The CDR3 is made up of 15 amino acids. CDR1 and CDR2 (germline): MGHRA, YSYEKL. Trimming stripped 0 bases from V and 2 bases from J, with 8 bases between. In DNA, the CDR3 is TGCGCCAGCAGCCAAGAGGGCAGGGCTGGAAACACCATATATTTT. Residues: CASSQEGRAGNTIYF.

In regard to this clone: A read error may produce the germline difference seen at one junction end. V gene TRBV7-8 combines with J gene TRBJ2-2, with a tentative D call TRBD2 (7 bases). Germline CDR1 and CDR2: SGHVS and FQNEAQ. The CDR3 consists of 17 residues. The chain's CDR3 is CARSFGGRGPRSGELFF. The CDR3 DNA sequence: TGTGCCCGCAGCTTTGGGGGGCGGGGGCCGCGTTCCGGGGAGCTGTTTTTT.

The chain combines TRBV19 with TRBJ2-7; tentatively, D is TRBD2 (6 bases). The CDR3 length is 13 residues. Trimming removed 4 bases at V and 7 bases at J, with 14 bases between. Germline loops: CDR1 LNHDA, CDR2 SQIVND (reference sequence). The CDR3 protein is CASSTRDSREQYF. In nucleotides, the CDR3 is TGTGCCAGTAGTACCCGGGACTCCCGGGAGCAGTACTTC.

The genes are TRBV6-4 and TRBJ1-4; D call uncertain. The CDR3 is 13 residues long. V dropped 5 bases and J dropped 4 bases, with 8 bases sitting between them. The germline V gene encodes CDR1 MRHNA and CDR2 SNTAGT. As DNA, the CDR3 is TGTGCCAGCAGTCGGGTGGATAATGAAAAACTGTTTTTT. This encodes CASSRVDNEKLFF.

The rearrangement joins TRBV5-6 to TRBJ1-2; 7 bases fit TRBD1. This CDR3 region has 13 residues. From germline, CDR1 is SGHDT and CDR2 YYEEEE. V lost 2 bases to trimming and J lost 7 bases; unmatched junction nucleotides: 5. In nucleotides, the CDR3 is TGTGCCAGCAGCTTTACAGGGGTACCTGGCTACACCTTC. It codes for CASSFTGVPGYTF.

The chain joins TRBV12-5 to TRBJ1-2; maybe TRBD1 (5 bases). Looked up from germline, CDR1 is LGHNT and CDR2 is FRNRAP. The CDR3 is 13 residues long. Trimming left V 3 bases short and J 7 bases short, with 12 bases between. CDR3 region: CASGLSTARGYTF. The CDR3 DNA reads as TGTGCTAGTGGTTTATCGACAGCCCGTGGCTACACCTTC. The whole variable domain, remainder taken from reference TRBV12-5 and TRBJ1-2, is DARVTQTPRHKVTEMGQEVTMRCQPILGHNTVFWYRQTMMQGLELLAYFRNRAPLDDSGMPKDRFSAEMPDATLATLKIQPSEPRDSAVYFCASGLSTARGYTFGSGTRLTVV.